This entry lists 7 T cell receptor beta chains sequenced from one sample in a study of cytomegalovirus exposure and HLA in healthy donors. Primers: 60 Vbeta forward and 13 Jbeta reverse. The table came from immunoSEQ multiplex PCR; TCRdb's copy has only in-frame clones and leaves some out. Altogether over 120,000 clones are present, 70% to 85% being singletons, with the ten largest covering roughly 10%. Sequencing input: PBMCs. The source is a woman aged 55-69 years in good health and CMV-seropositive.

The rearrangement joins TRBV27 to TRBJ2-7; TRBD1 matches at 8 bases. Trimming cost V 3 bases and J 4 bases; bases outside gene matches: 5. The germline gives CDR1 MNHEY, CDR2 SMNVEV (reference sequence). The CDR3 totals 14 residues. CDR3 sequence: CASSLQGAVYEQYF. CDR3 in DNA: TGTGCCAGCAGTTTGCAGGGGGCGGTTTACGAGCAGTACTTC.

The V and J genes are TRBV5-1 and TRBJ2-4; D is possibly TRBD2 (5 bases). The CDR3 has 13 residues. With 2 bases removed from V and 6 bases from J, the gap between germline ends came to 9 bases. Germline CDR1 and CDR2: SGHRS and YFSETQ. CDR3: CASSLNRGNIQYF. The CDR3 DNA reads TGCGCCAGCAGCTTAAACCGGGGAAACATTCAGTACTTC. The full variable domain, its missing parts supplied by reference TRBV5-1 and TRBJ2-4, is KAGVTQTPRYLIKTRGQQVTLSCSPISGHRSVSWYQQTPGQGLQFLFEYFSETQRNKGNFPGRFSGRQFSNSRSEMNVSTLELGDSALYLCASSLNRGNIQYFGAGTRLSVL.

Points on this clone: Other DNA sequences within the sample encode an identical CDR3. This chain connects TRBV19 to TRBJ2-7; 7 nucleotides agree with TRBD2. The germline gives CDR1 LNHDA, CDR2 SQIVND (reference sequence). There are 18 residues in the CDR3. V lost 5 bases, J lost 1 base, and 17 bases stayed unmatched. CDR3 sequence: CASSGTSAGNVTSYEQYF. The CDR3 DNA follows: TGTGCCAGTAGTGGTACCTCAGCGGGAAATGTTACTTCCTACGAGCAGTACTTC.

The V call is TRBV11-2, the J call TRBJ2-7; 11 bases line up with TRBD2. J gave up 0 bases and V 0 bases, and 7 bases lay outside the gene matches. The CDR3 spans 18 residues. In germline, CDR1 is SGHAT, CDR2 FQNNGV. CDR3 protein: CASSLDGLAGFSSYEQYF. CDR3 nucleotides: TGTGCCAGCAGCTTAGATGGACTAGCGGGCTTTAGCTCCTACGAGCAGTACTTC. Supplemented by reference TRBV11-2 and TRBJ2-7, the full variable domain reads EAGVAQSPRYKIIEKRQSVAFWCNPISGHATLYWYQQILGQGPKLLIQFQNNGVVDDSQLPKDRFSAERLKGVDSTLKIQPAKLEDSAVYLCASSLDGLAGFSSYEQYFGPGTRLTVT.

This clone has a handful of counts. This chain joins TRBV6-1 and TRBJ1-2, with D maybe TRBD1 (5 bases). This CDR3 has 13 residues. V was shortened by 8 bases and J by 4 bases, with 14 bases between the two germline ends. Germline CDR1 MNHNS, CDR2 SASEGT. This chain's CDR3 is CASHGQGGYGYTF. CDR3 sequence (DNA): TGTGCCAGCCACGGCCAGGGTGGCTATGGCTACACCTTC.

The chain is built from TRBV6-6 and TRBJ2-1; 8 nucleotides align to TRBD2. The junction had 0 bases not matched to a gene; V was cut back by 2 bases and J by 0 bases. There are 15 residues in the CDR3. Germline assignment: CDR1 MNHNY and CDR2 SVGAGI (reference sequence). The CDR3 here is CASSYSGSSYNEQFF. For the CDR3, the DNA is TGTGCCAGCAGTTACAGCGGGAGCTCCTACAATGAGCAGTTCTTC.

The chain has TRBV6-1 and TRBJ2-5; D is perhaps TRBD1 (6 bases). The germline V gene has CDR1 MNHNS and CDR2 SASEGT. The CDR3 spans 14 residues. V was clipped by 7 bases and J by 2 bases, with 14 bases between them. This chain's CDR3 is CASNRNRAQETQYF. The CDR3, as DNA: TGTGCCAGCAATAGGAACAGGGCACAAGAGACCCAGTACTTC.